Each of the 23 T cell receptor beta chains below was sequenced from the same sample in a study of spatial heterogeneity in lung cancer (dated by TCRdb to about 2019). The library relied on 5' RACE. The instrument given in TCRdb is NextSeq 500. TCRdb reran the public reads through fastp at Q25 and MiXCR, keeping productive beta chains. Rows are unified per CDR3 protein, each entry keeping the most common DNA and genes. The sample yields about 17,000 distinct CDR3 sequences; about 21% were counted once. Of the sample, about 20% falls within the top ten clones. Interpreted using the paper, the time point label stands for: sample taken at primary tumor resection. Without any cell sorting, TCR sequencing was performed on whole RNA extracted either from tumor and nontumor lung tissue or from cryopreserved PBMC samples. The starting material was PBMCs, obtained at surgery. All receptors derive from a female donor with early-stage non-small cell lung cancer.

The CDR3 coding sequence is TGTGCCAGCAGGACTAGCGGTCGATACGAGCAGTACTTC. It yields the protein CASRTSGRYEQYF. The chain has TRBV7-9 and TRBJ2-7, with 9 bases lining up with TRBD2. CDR3 length: 13 amino acids. J was trimmed by 4 bases and V by 6 bases; bases with no gene match: 4. Germline CDR1 SEHNR, CDR2 FQNEAQ (reference sequence).

This clonotype was picked up many times. CDR3 in DNA: TGTGCCAGCAACGACAGAGACCGGCCTGAAGCTTTCTTT. Translating gives CASNDRDRPEAFF. The V call is TRBV6-2 or TRBV6-3, the J call TRBJ1-1; possible D gene TRBD1, 5 bases. The CDR3 covers 13 residues. V lost 7 bases to trimming and J lost 6 bases, with 15 bases between them. CDR1 and CDR2 (germline): MNHEY, SVGEGT.

The sample holds many counts of this clonotype. This rearrangement joins TRBV28 to TRBJ2-1; 11 positions agree with TRBD2. The junction had 7 bases not matched to a gene; V was cut back by 6 bases and J by 6 bases. This CDR3 has 15 residues. CDR1 is MDHEN, CDR2 SYDVKM, per germline. CDR3 region: CASRPRLAGLNEQFF. In DNA, the CDR3 is TGTGCCAGCAGGCCCCGACTAGCGGGGCTCAATGAGCAGTTCTTC.

This clonotype appeared many times. This chain links TRBV28 with TRBJ1-5; D not certain. V shed 6 bases and J shed 6 bases, with 9 bases lying between them. The germline gives CDR1 MDHEN, CDR2 SYDVKM. This CDR3 region has 12 residues. CDR3 region: CASSPKGQPQHF. The DNA of the CDR3 is TGTGCCAGCAGCCCGAAGGGTCAGCCCCAGCATTTT.

The CDR3 nucleotides read TGTGCCAGCAGCCCGACAGGGATTTCCTACAATGAGCAGTTCTTC. Its translation is CASSPTGISYNEQFF. V is TRBV11-2 and J is TRBJ2-1, with TRBD1 identical over 7 bases. V gave up 5 bases and J gave up 1 base; unmatched junction bases: 5. There are 15 residues in the CDR3. In germline, CDR1 is SGHAT, CDR2 FQNNGV.

This clonotype was recorded at least ten times. The V call is TRBV15, the J call TRBJ2-3; 9 bases fit TRBD2. Germline V lookup: CDR1 LNHNV, CDR2 YYDKDF (reference sequence). The CDR3 has 16 amino acids. V lost 3 bases and J lost 4; bases outside the gene matches: 8. CDR3 residues: CATSSLAGSSPDTQYF. DNA of the CDR3: TGTGCCACCAGCAGTCTAGCGGGGAGCTCCCCAGATACGCAGTATTTT.

The chain joins TRBV9 to TRBJ2-7, with 8 bases identical to TRBD1. The CDR3 covers 14 residues. Trimming at V came to 4 bases and at J to 7 bases, leaving 10 bases not matched to a gene. Germline-derived CDR1 and CDR2 are SGDLS and YYNGEE. As DNA, the CDR3 is TGTGCCAGCAGCATGACAGGGGAATGGGGAGAGCAGTACTTC. This translates into CASSMTGEWGEQYF.

This clonotype was seen repeatedly, ten times or more. The CDR3 is CAWASGVGYEQYF. CDR3 DNA: TGTGCCTGGGCCTCAGGAGTTGGTTACGAGCAGTACTTC. V is TRBV30 and J is TRBJ2-7, with D hard to call. Germline loops: CDR1 GTSNPN, CDR2 SVGIG (reference sequence). The CDR3 has 13 residues. V was trimmed by 5 bases and J by 4 bases, leaving 15 bases between them.

The rearrangement uses TRBV21-1 and TRBJ1-1; TRBD1, the table's D call, lacks a check against the DNA. TRBV21-1 is a listed pseudogene. This CDR3 is 19 amino acids long. The CDR3 DNA is TGTGCCAGCAGCAAACCGGGACAGCTAACATGGGCGGGAAAGACTGAAGCTTTCTTT. It translates to CASSKPGQLTWAGKTEAFF.

This clonotype was counted at least ten times. The chain employs TRBV24-1 and TRBJ2-3, with a tentative D call TRBD1 (6 bases). This CDR3 has 14 residues. Trimming left V 7 bases short and J 6 bases short, with 16 bases between. Germline V CDR1 and CDR2: KGHDR, SFDVKD. CDR3 in DNA: TGTGCCACCAGCCGGTCCCCAGGGGAGGATACGCAGTATTTT. This sequence encodes CATSRSPGEDTQYF.

V gene TRBV5-1 combines with J gene TRBJ2-7, with 8 nucleotides matching TRBD1. Germline CDR1 is SGHRS and CDR2 is YFSETQ. The junction had 14 bases not matched to a gene; V was cut back by 7 bases and J by 2 bases. This CDR3 contains 16 residues. The CDR3 region has the DNA TGCGCCAGCTCACATGCGGGCAGGGGGCCTACCTACGAGCAGTACTTC. This sequence encodes CASSHAGRGPTYEQYF.

Ten or more counts support this clonotype. This sequence joins TRBV28 and TRBJ2-1, with D unresolved. Germline CDR1 MDHEN, CDR2 SYDVKM. Trimming shortened V by 5 bases and J by 8 bases, and 16 bases separated the two germline ends. This CDR3 comprises 14 residues. The CDR3 is CASSPRFVNHEQFF. The CDR3 DNA is TGTGCCAGCAGTCCCCGTTTCGTAAACCATGAGCAGTTCTTC.

This clonotype qualifies as medium-sized. The genes are TRBV6-5 and TRBJ2-1; 9 bases map to TRBD2. J was trimmed by 5 bases and V by 0 bases; bases with no gene match: 5. The CDR3 length is 16 residues. From germline, CDR1 is MNHEY and CDR2 SVGAGI. CDR3 residues: CASSYSGGRADNEQFF. The CDR3 bases are TGTGCCAGCAGTTACTCCGGCGGGAGGGCCGACAATGAGCAGTTCTTC.

This clonotype has only a few counts. CDR3 loop: CASSQDILAGVLSYNEQFF. The CDR3 region has the DNA TGTGCCAGCAGCCAAGATATCCTAGCGGGAGTTCTCTCCTACAATGAGCAGTTCTTC. The chain has TRBV4-2 and TRBJ2-1; 10 bases line up with TRBD2. The CDR3 contains 19 residues. Germline V gene data show CDR1 as LGHNA and CDR2 as YNFKEQ. V trimming: 0 bases; J trimming: 0 bases; junction bases outside the gene matches: 8.

This clonotype was recorded many times. The chain uses TRBV3-1 and TRBJ2-1, with D possibly matching TRBD1 (6 bases). CDR1 and CDR2 (germline): LGHDT, YNNKEL (reference sequence). Between the trimmed V and J ends, which lost 0 bases and 10 bases, there was a span of 13 bases. CDR3 size: 14 residues. The CDR3 DNA reads TGTGCCAGCAGCCAAGACCCCGGGACATTGGAGCAGTTCTTC. Translating it yields CASSQDPGTLEQFF.

This clonotype is medium-sized (0.01 to 0.1%) by share. The DNA for the CDR3 is TGTGCCAGCAGCTTCGATATGAACACTGAAGCTTTCTTT. This encodes CASSFDMNTEAFF. This rearrangement joins TRBV7-2 to TRBJ1-1; no clear D gene. V shed 3 bases and J shed 0 bases, with 5 bases lying between them. This CDR3 has 13 amino acids. Germline V lookup: CDR1 SGHTA, CDR2 FQGNSA.

This clonotype occurred a few times. This chain links TRBV30 with TRBJ2-7, with D hard to call. Germline-derived CDR1 and CDR2 are GTSNPN and SVGIG (reference sequence). The V end lost 1 base, the J end lost 2 bases, and 15 bases lay between the germline ends. The CDR3 runs to 15 residues. CDR3 coding DNA: TGTGCCTGGAGTGATTATGGACGCACTCCCTACGAGCAGTACTTC. Its translation: CAWSDYGRTPYEQYF.

There are many counts of this clonotype. This chain connects TRBV7-2 to TRBJ1-5; TRBD1 matches at 10 bases. The germline CDR1 and CDR2 sequences are SGHTA and FQGNSA. Trimming at V came to 6 bases and at J to 5 bases, leaving 7 bases not matched to a gene. The CDR3 has 15 amino acids. The CDR3 region is CASRETGGPYQPQHF. The CDR3 region has the DNA TGTGCCAGCAGGGAGACAGGGGGCCCTTATCAGCCCCAGCATTTT.

By sample share, this clonotype is medium-sized. The chain combines TRBV5-1 with TRBJ1-1; D gene ambiguous. Trimming shortened V by 1 base and J by 3 bases, and 10 bases separated the two germline ends. This CDR3 region has 14 residues. Germline V gives CDR1 SGHRS, CDR2 YFSETQ. The CDR3, as DNA: TGCGCCAGCAGCTTGTTCGGGGTGGACACTGAAGCTTTCTTT. Protein: CASSLFGVDTEAFF. The variable domain in full, completed from reference TRBV5-1 and TRBJ1-1, reads KAGVTQTPRYLIKTRGQQVTLSCSPISGHRSVSWYQQTPGQGLQFLFEYFSETQRNKGNFPGRFSGRQFSNSRSEMNVSTLELGDSALYLCASSLFGVDTEAFFGQGTRLTVV.

This clonotype was seen ten or more times. The V gene is TRBV18, the J gene TRBJ1-1; D unresolved. The CDR3 has 13 amino acids. Between the trimmed V and J ends, which lost 3 bases and 0 bases, there was a span of 5 bases. The germline CDR1 and CDR2 sequences are KGHSH and LQKENI. This CDR3 reads CASSPRLNTEAFF. In nucleotides, the CDR3 is TGTGCCAGCTCACCTAGATTGAACACTGAAGCTTTCTTT.

V usage is TRBV7-2 and J usage is TRBJ2-1, with 9 bases fitting TRBD2. CDR3 size: 15 residues. Germline CDR1 SGHTA, CDR2 FQGNSA. Losses at the gene ends were 6 bases for V and 6 bases for J; bases not matched to a gene: 9. The CDR3 region is CASSPQRGAVNEQFF. The CDR3 DNA follows: TGTGCCAGCAGTCCGCAGCGGGGGGCCGTCAATGAGCAGTTCTTC.

Ten or more counts support this clonotype. The chain combines TRBV7-2 with TRBJ2-1, with TRBD2 as a possible D gene (6 bases). Trimming removed 6 bases at V and 0 bases at J, with 12 bases between. Germline V gene lookup returns CDR1 SGHTA and CDR2 FQGNSA. The CDR3 totals 15 residues. CDR3: CASSFERVSYNEQFF. CDR3 DNA sequence: TGTGCCAGCAGTTTCGAGCGGGTCTCCTACAATGAGCAGTTCTTC.

This clonotype came up many times. The chain recombines TRBV18 with TRBJ2-7, with a tentative D call TRBD2 (6 bases). The CDR3 loop spans 14 amino acids. Germline values: CDR1 KGHSH, CDR2 LQKENI. V was cut by 2 bases and J by 3 bases, with 11 bases left in between. CDR3 in DNA: TGTGCCAGCTCACCAACCGGGGGAGACTACGAGCAGTACTTC. It translates to CASSPTGGDYEQYF.